The 19 T cell receptor beta chains in this list originate from one sample, sequenced in a study of blood T cells in healthy people across ages. It was with a sample-barcoded 5' primer and a J-beta primer mix that a second PCR of roughly 7 to 12 cycles was run. TCRdb re-called the 5' RACE reads through MiXCR, storing one row per CDR3 protein. The sample contains around 600,000 distinct CDR3 sequences, around 48% of which appear only once. Source material: blood. These TCRs come from an elderly man in good health.

In this sample, this clonotype turned up a few times. CDR3 region: CASSRVPGNIQYF. The CDR3 DNA reads TGTGCCAGCAGTAGGGTCCCGGGGAACATTCAGTACTTC. This sequence joins TRBV6-5 and TRBJ2-4; D possibly corresponds to TRBD2 (5 bases). This CDR3 contains 13 residues. Between the trimmed V and J ends, which lost 5 bases and 7 bases, there was a span of 12 bases. Per germline, CDR1 MNHEY and CDR2 SVGAGI.

This clonotype was found many times. The genes are TRBV6-6 and TRBJ1-6; no definite D call. CDR3 length: 13 amino acids. Trimming took off 8 bases at V and 7 bases at J, with 12 bases between the two ends. In germline, CDR1 is MNHNY, CDR2 SVGAGI (reference sequence). This CDR3 is CASLRAHNSPLHF. DNA for the CDR3: TGTGCCAGCCTCCGGGCTCACAATTCACCCCTCCACTTT.

The chain is built from TRBV27 and TRBJ2-1; the match to TRBD1 covers 8 bases. Germline CDR1 and CDR2: MNHEY and SMNVEV (reference sequence). After removal of 8 bases from V and 2 bases from J, the junction contained 8 bases not matched to a gene. The length of the CDR3 is 15 residues. CDR3 region: CASRSRTGTYNEQFF. The CDR3 DNA reads as TGTGCCAGCCGGTCGAGGACAGGGACCTACAATGAGCAGTTCTTC.

This clonotype was counted a few times. The chain uses TRBV5-1 and TRBJ2-3, with 9 bases that match TRBD2. The CDR3 covers 15 residues. Germline V gene sequence: CDR1 SGHRS, CDR2 YFSETQ. The J segment lost 2 bases and the V segment lost 7 bases, leaving 8 bases of the junction unmatched. The CDR3, as DNA: TGCGCCAGCCAGCTTAGGACTAGCGACACAGATACGCAGTATTTT. Encoded protein: CASQLRTSDTDTQYF.

This clonotype was picked up a small number of times. V is TRBV12-3 or TRBV12-4 and J is TRBJ2-7; a weak D match, TRBD2 (6 bases). The ends were cut back, 11 bases at V and 1 base at J, with 21 bases in the middle. The CDR3 totals 15 residues. As DNA, the CDR3 is TGTGCCCCAAAAAGGACTAACAGAAGTTCCTACGAGCAGTACTTC. Protein product: CAPKRTNRSSYEQYF.

Concerning this clonotype itself: The junction shows a germline mismatch at one end, possibly a read error. The CDR3 loop is CASSLGRGGGDTF. The DNA of the CDR3 is TGTGCCAGCAGCCTGGGACGAGGAGGTGGCGACACCTTC. This chain uses TRBV7-8 with TRBJ1-2; D is perhaps TRBD1 (5 bases). Looked up from germline, CDR1 is SGHVS and CDR2 is FQNEAQ. The CDR3 is made up of 13 amino acids.

The chain joins TRBV6-2 or TRBV6-3 to TRBJ2-7, with D perhaps TRBD1 (5 bases). V was trimmed by 2 bases and J by 2 bases, leaving 25 bases between them. CDR1 and CDR2 from the germline V gene are MNHEY and SVGEGT. This CDR3 has 19 amino acids. The CDR3 reads CASSYLTGRAAGHPYEQYF. The CDR3 DNA follows: TGTGCCAGCAGTTACCTGACGGGCAGGGCGGCTGGCCACCCCTACGAGCAGTACTTC.

The CDR3 here is CASSLVQNIQYF. The CDR3 region has the DNA TGTGCCAGCAGCTTAGTCCAAAACATTCAGTACTTC. V gene TRBV7-2 combines with J gene TRBJ2-4; D call uncertain. V was cut by 1 base and J by 5 bases, with 3 bases left in between. The CDR3 runs 12 residues. CDR1 and CDR2 from the germline V gene are SGHTA and FQGNSA.

V usage is TRBV7-9 and J usage is TRBJ1-1, with no clear D. The V end lost 5 bases, the J end lost 6 bases, and 7 bases lay between the germline ends. From germline, CDR1 is SEHNR and CDR2 FQNEAQ (reference sequence). The CDR3 spans 11 residues. In DNA, the CDR3 is TGTGCCAGCAGCGGGGATGCTGAAGCTTTCTTT. Translating it yields CASSGDAEAFF.

The chain is built from TRBV18 and TRBJ2-4; D not certain. The closer fit of TRBJ2-5 to the DNA end suggests the J call may be wrong. Germline V gene data show CDR1 as KGHSH and CDR2 as LQKENI. CDR3 size: 17 residues. CDR3 coding DNA: TGTGCCAGCTCACCATCTAAAGGCGGAAACCACCAAGAGACCCAGTACTTC. Translated, it gives CASSPSKGGNHQETQYF.

The chain links TRBV18 to TRBJ2-4; 8 bases are a match to TRBD1. Germline V gene lookup returns CDR1 KGHSH and CDR2 LQKENI. The CDR3 has 14 amino acids. Trimming at V came to 2 bases and at J to 6 bases, leaving 3 bases not matched to a gene. CDR3 sequence (DNA): TGTGCCAGCTCACCATCAGGGGGCCTAAACATTCAGTACTTC. Amino acid sequence: CASSPSGGLNIQYF.

The chain combines TRBV7-9 with TRBJ1-6; a weak D match, TRBD1 (6 bases). This CDR3 is 15 amino acids long. Germline CDR1 SEHNR, CDR2 FQNEAQ (reference sequence). Trimming removed 0 bases at V and 8 bases at J, with 11 bases between. CDR3 residues: CASSLARGSHSPLHF. The DNA of the CDR3 is TGTGCCAGCAGCTTAGCCAGGGGATCGCATTCACCCCTCCACTTT.

A few counts support this clonotype. The rearrangement uses TRBV6-5 and TRBJ2-2, with 15 bases identical to TRBD2. V trimming: 2 bases; J trimming: 7 bases; junction bases outside the gene matches: 5. The CDR3 loop spans 17 amino acids. Germline V lookup: CDR1 MNHEY, CDR2 SVGAGI. CDR3 sequence: CASSYPGLAGGFGELFF. In DNA form, the CDR3 reads TGTGCCAGCAGTTACCCGGGACTAGCGGGAGGTTTCGGGGAGCTGTTTTTT.

This chain joins TRBV5-5 and TRBJ1-5; a possible D gene is TRBD1 (6 bases). The CDR3 is 14 amino acids. The germline V gene has CDR1 SGHKS and CDR2 YYEKEE (reference sequence). The V end lost 4 bases, the J end lost 9 bases, and 17 bases lay between the germline ends. The CDR3 sequence is CASSQDGGQGPQHF. Written as DNA, the CDR3 is TGTGCCAGCAGCCAGGACGGGGGCCAGGGGCCCCAGCATTTT.

This clonotype came up many times. The rearrangement uses TRBV20-1 and TRBJ1-5, with D unclear. The CDR3 is 15 amino acids. Trimming cost V 5 bases and J 1 base, with 15 bases left between them. CDR1 is DFQATT, CDR2 SNEGSKA, per germline (reference sequence). The chain's CDR3 is CSAAGIGGSNQPQHF. As DNA, the CDR3 is TGCAGTGCTGCCGGAATCGGAGGAAGCAATCAGCCCCAGCATTTT.

This chain joins TRBV24-1 and TRBJ2-6, with a possible D match to TRBD2 (6 bases). CDR3 size: 18 residues. Trimming removed 8 bases at V and 0 bases at J, with 19 bases between. The V gene's germline CDR1 is KGHDR and CDR2 SFDVKD. CDR3 sequence (DNA): TGTGCCACCATCCCGGAGGGCCGAGTTAGCTCTGGGGCCAACGTCCTGACTTTC. Protein sequence: CATIPEGRVSSGANVLTF.

This clonotype was seen more than once but under ten times. The rearrangement joins TRBV12-5 to TRBJ2-5, with 7 bases that match TRBD1. V lost 1 base and J lost 2; bases outside the gene matches: 4. Germline CDR1 LGHNT, CDR2 FRNRAP. This CDR3 has 15 residues. The CDR3 DNA follows: TGTGCTAGTGGTTTGGGAGCGACAGGGCAAGAGACCCAGTACTTC. This encodes CASGLGATGQETQYF.

The chain links TRBV2 to TRBJ1-5; no definite D call. V was clipped by 1 base and J by 2 bases, with 6 bases between them. The CDR3 covers 14 residues. The V gene's germline CDR1 is SNHLY and CDR2 FYNNEI. This chain's CDR3 is CASSEGAGNQPQHF. DNA of the CDR3: TGTGCCAGCAGTGAAGGGGCCGGCAATCAGCCCCAGCATTTT.

The chain joins TRBV7-9 to TRBJ2-1; 9 nucleotides align to TRBD2. The CDR3 runs 16 residues. Looked up from germline, CDR1 is SEHNR and CDR2 is FQNEAQ (reference sequence). J gave up 2 bases and V 4 bases, and 6 bases lay outside the gene matches. CDR3 in amino acids: CASSSSGRPPYNEQFF. The CDR3 DNA reads as TGTGCCAGCAGCTCAAGCGGGAGGCCCCCCTACAATGAGCAGTTCTTC.